This TCR beta chain was sequenced for a study of cytomegalovirus exposure and HLA in healthy donors. Notes on the study in general: Common viral pathogens (according to a later analysis) appeared linked to several of the most significant clusters.

With 60 Vbeta and 13 Jbeta primers, the PCR was carried out. Authors' data handling: A later analysis counted about 80 million unique TCR beta chains, 9.5 million to 13 million shared. The repertoire was sequenced with immunoSEQ multiplex PCR; TCRdb's copy has only in-frame clones and lacks some. D and trimming were read from the DNA, whereas the V and J calls and clone size are those reported in that table. The data show about 130,000 clones, with about four fifths seen just once and approximately 3.6% held by the top ten. This clone was observed at least ten times. The antigen is undetermined. Germline-derived CDR1 and CDR2 are MNHEY and SVGAGI. The CDR3 length is 15 residues. The V end was cut by 5 bases, the J end by 0 bases, with 14 bases between.

What was sequenced was PBMCs. The J gene is TRBJ2-7, the V gene TRBV6-5, with a tentative D call TRBD2 (5 bases). The sequence was obtained from a woman between 40 and 55 years old in good health and CMV-seropositive. The CDR3 DNA reads TGTGCCAGCAGTCCCACTGGCGGAGGCTCCTACGAGCAGTACTTC. Translation: CASSPTGGGSYEQYF.